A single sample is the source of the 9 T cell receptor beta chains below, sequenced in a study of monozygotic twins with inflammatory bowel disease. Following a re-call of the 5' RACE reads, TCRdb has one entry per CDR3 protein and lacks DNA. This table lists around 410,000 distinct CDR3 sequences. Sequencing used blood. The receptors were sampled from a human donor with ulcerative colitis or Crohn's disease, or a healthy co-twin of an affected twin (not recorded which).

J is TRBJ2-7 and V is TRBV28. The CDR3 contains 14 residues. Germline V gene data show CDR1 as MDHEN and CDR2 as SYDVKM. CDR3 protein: CASSPKDGSYEQYF.

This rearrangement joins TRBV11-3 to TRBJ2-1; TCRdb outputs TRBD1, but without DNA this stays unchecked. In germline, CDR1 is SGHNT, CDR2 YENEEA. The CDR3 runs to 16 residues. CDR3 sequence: CASSSEGGGPYNEQFF.

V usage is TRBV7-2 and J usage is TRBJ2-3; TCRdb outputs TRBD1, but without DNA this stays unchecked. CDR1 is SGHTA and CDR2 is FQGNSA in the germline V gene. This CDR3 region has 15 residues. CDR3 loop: CASSPRGGRTDTQYF.

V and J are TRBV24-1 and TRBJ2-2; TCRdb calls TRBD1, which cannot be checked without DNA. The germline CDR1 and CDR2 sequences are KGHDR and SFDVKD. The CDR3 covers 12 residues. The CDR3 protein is CATQGHTGELFF.

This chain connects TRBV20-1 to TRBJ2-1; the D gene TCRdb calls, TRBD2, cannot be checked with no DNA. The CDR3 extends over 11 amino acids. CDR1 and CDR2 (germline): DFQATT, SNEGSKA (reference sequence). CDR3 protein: CSARTPGGQFF.

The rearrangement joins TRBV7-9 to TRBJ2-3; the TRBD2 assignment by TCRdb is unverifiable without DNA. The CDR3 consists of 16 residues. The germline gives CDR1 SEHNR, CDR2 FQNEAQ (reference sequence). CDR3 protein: CASSEGPSLVKDTQYF.

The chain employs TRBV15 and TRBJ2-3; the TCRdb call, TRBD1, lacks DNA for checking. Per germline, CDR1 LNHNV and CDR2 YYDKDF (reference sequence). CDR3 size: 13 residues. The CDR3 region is CATSGGITDTQYF. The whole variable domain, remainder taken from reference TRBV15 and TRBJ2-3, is DAMVIQNPRYQVTQFGKPVTLSCSQTLNHNVMYWYQQKSSQAPKLLFHYYDKDFNNEADTPDNFQSRRPNTSFCFLDIRSPGLGDTAMYLCATSGGITDTQYFGPGTRLTVL.

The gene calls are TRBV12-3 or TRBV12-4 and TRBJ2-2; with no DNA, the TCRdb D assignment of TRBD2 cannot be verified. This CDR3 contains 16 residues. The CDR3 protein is CATWGSGREDTGELFF.

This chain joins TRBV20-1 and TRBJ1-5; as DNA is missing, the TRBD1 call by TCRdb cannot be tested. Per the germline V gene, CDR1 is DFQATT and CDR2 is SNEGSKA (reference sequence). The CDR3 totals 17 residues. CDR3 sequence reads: CSAKGQGALRSNQPQHF.